These 19 T cell receptor beta chains were all obtained from the same sample, sequenced in a study of OX40 agonist ivuxolimab in advanced cancers. To prepare the library, the immunoSEQ multiplex PCR assay was applied. TCRdb mirrors the immuneACCESS table, restricted to in-frame sequences. Some clones are absent from its copies; in checked studies, under half trace to an unresolved V gene, and the reason for the others is unknown. Counted in this sample were 70,000 or so clones; approximately 81% of them appeared once. The ten largest clones add up to 1.1% of the sample. Sequenced material: CD4+ or CD8+ T cells sorted from blood, taken in a trial of the OX40 agonist ivuxolimab. All receptors derive from an adult with an advanced solid tumor such as melanoma, head and neck, liver or kidney cancer.

CDR3 DNA sequence: TGTGCCAGCAGCTTAGCGGATCAGGGGGCTTACGAGCAGTACTTC. It translates to CASSLADQGAYEQYF. The V and J genes are TRBV11-2 and TRBJ2-7; the match to TRBD1 covers 8 bases. The junction had 6 bases not matched to a gene; V was cut back by 1 base and J by 4 bases. CDR1 SGHAT and CDR2 FQNNGV come from the germline V gene. The CDR3 runs 15 residues. Combining the CDR3 with reference TRBV11-2 and TRBJ2-7 gives the whole variable domain EAGVAQSPRYKIIEKRQSVAFWCNPISGHATLYWYQQILGQGPKLLIQFQNNGVVDDSQLPKDRFSAERLKGVDSTLKIQPAKLEDSAVYLCASSLADQGAYEQYFGPGTRLTVT.

The chain employs TRBV10-1 and TRBJ1-1; the match to TRBD1 covers 8 bases. V shed 5 bases, J shed 3 bases, and the junction held 8 bases outside the gene matches. Looked up from germline, CDR1 is WNHNN and CDR2 is SYGVQD (reference sequence). CDR3 size: 15 residues. CDR3 sequence: CASSRYRGGDTEAFF. In DNA form, the CDR3 reads TGCGCCAGCAGTCGGTACAGGGGGGGAGACACTGAAGCTTTCTTT.

The chain employs TRBV27 and TRBJ2-3; D is uncertain. The CDR3 runs to 16 residues. The germline V and J ends were trimmed by 6 bases and 6 bases, with 22 bases remaining between them. Germline-derived CDR1 and CDR2 are MNHEY and SMNVEV (reference sequence). The CDR3 sequence: CASSTRFELPPDTQYF. Here the CDR3 DNA reads TGTGCCAGCAGCACCCGCTTTGAGCTCCCCCCGGATACGCAGTATTTT.

The J gene is TRBJ2-2, the V gene TRBV7-2; D ambiguous. Germline loops: CDR1 SGHTA, CDR2 FQGNSA. V was cut by 1 base and J by 3 bases, with 6 bases left in between. The CDR3 spans 14 residues. This chain's CDR3 is CASSLGAYTGELFF. Written as DNA, the CDR3 is TGTGCCAGCAGCTTAGGCGCGTACACCGGGGAGCTGTTTTTT.

The chain joins TRBV7-9 to TRBJ2-2; perhaps TRBD1 as D (6 bases). The germline CDR1 and CDR2 sequences are SEHNR and FQNEAQ (reference sequence). CDR3 length equals 17 residues. Trimming took 6 bases from V and 0 from J, leaving 17 bases between them. The CDR3 region has the DNA TGTGCCAGCAGGCGGACGACAGGCGCGACGAACACCGGGGAGCTGTTTTTT. This translates into CASRRTTGATNTGELFF.

V is TRBV11-2 and J is TRBJ1-4; D possibly corresponds to TRBD1 (6 bases). Deletions cut 0 bases from V and 4 bases from J, with 12 bases between. The CDR3 spans 16 residues. Germline V gene sequence: CDR1 SGHAT, CDR2 FQNNGV. This chain's CDR3 is CASSLEGGIYNEKLFF. The CDR3, as DNA: TGTGCCAGCAGCTTAGAAGGGGGGATATATAATGAAAAACTGTTTTTT.

In this sample, this clone turned up once. The chain employs TRBV19 and TRBJ1-4, with D hard to call. CDR1 is LNHDA and CDR2 is SQIVND in the germline V gene (reference sequence). This CDR3 contains 13 residues. Trimming cost V 7 bases and J 8 bases, with 14 bases left between them. The CDR3 region is CASKVSGSEKLFF. The CDR3 DNA reads as TGTGCCAGTAAAGTTTCGGGGAGCGAAAAACTGTTTTTT.

The rearrangement uses TRBV30 and TRBJ2-3, with D possibly being TRBD1 or TRBD2 (5 bases each). Trimming left V 2 bases short and J 0 bases short, with 18 bases between. Looked up from germline, CDR1 is GTSNPN and CDR2 is SVGIG (reference sequence). The CDR3 loop spans 17 amino acids. The CDR3 nucleotides are TGTGCCTGGAGTAATACGGGGCAGGACTTTAGCACAGATACGCAGTATTTT. This gives the protein CAWSNTGQDFSTDTQYF.

The chain links TRBV7-2 to TRBJ2-1, with 9 bases that match TRBD2. The length of the CDR3 is 15 residues. Trimming cost V 2 bases and J 7 bases; bases outside gene matches: 6. CDR1 and CDR2 (germline): SGHTA, FQGNSA. The CDR3 DNA follows: TGTGCCAGCAGCTTAAGCGGGGGGCATTCAAATGAGCAGTTCTTC. Translating gives CASSLSGGHSNEQFF.

The chain couples TRBV6-6 to TRBJ1-2; the D is unclear. This CDR3 has 14 amino acids. Germline V gives CDR1 MNHNY, CDR2 SVGAGI (reference sequence). The V end lost 6 bases, the J end lost 4 bases, and 15 bases lay between the germline ends. CDR3 loop: CASSSIRDGYGYTF. In DNA, the CDR3 is TGTGCCAGCAGCTCCATTAGGGATGGCTATGGCTACACCTTC.

The chain joins TRBV19 to TRBJ1-4; the D is unclear. The CDR3 has 15 residues. V lost 4 bases and J 11 bases, leaving 20 bases between the germline ends. CDR1 is LNHDA, CDR2 SQIVND, per germline (reference sequence). CDR3 in amino acids: CASSTRRALREKLFF. CDR3 bases: TGTGCCAGTAGTACTCGGAGGGCCTTAAGAGAGAAACTGTTTTTT.

This clone was seen only once. The rearrangement uses TRBV11-2 and TRBJ2-3; D remains ambiguous. This CDR3 comprises 14 residues. Trimming took off 2 bases at V and 7 bases at J, with 13 bases between the two ends. Per the germline V gene, CDR1 is SGHAT and CDR2 is FQNNGV. CDR3 residues: CASSLRALLNTQYF. CDR3 nucleotide sequence: TGTGCCAGCAGCTTAAGGGCCCTGTTAAATACGCAGTATTTT.

The chain recombines TRBV5-8 with TRBJ2-7; 13 bases agree with TRBD2. Germline CDR1 is SGHTS and CDR2 is YDEGEE. CDR3 length equals 17 residues. With 1 base clipped from V and 4 bases from J, the junction kept 8 bases outside the gene matches. The CDR3 loop reads CASSLTELAGGPYEQYF. CDR3 sequence (DNA): TGTGCCAGCAGCTTGACCGAACTAGCGGGGGGGCCGTACGAGCAGTACTTC.

The J gene is TRBJ2-2, the V gene TRBV19; D perhaps matches TRBD2 (7 bases). Germline V lookup: CDR1 LNHDA, CDR2 SQIVND (reference sequence). The CDR3 spans 16 residues. The germline V and J ends were trimmed by 7 bases and 6 bases, with 21 bases remaining between them. The CDR3 reads CASTSLGREGAGELFF. CDR3 nucleotide sequence: TGTGCCAGTACCTCCTTGGGCAGGGAGGGGGCCGGGGAGCTGTTTTTT.

This chain joins TRBV25-1 and TRBJ1-2; D might be TRBD1 (6 bases). CDR3 size: 13 residues. Germline V gene sequence: CDR1 MGHDK, CDR2 SYGVNS. V lost 3 bases and J lost 4, with 9 bases in between. The CDR3 DNA is TGTGCCAGCAGTGAGACAGGCGGCTATGGCTACACCTTC. Protein: CASSETGGYGYTF.

V usage is TRBV6-1 and J usage is TRBJ1-2; 8 bases line up with TRBD1. The CDR3 has 16 residues. Germline V gene sequence: CDR1 MNHNS, CDR2 SASEGT. With 1 base clipped from V and 4 bases from J, the junction kept 8 bases outside the gene matches. CDR3 coding DNA: TGTGCCAGCAGTGAAGGGCGTCAGGGGGCTGGCTATGGCTACACCTTC. Translated, it gives CASSEGRQGAGYGYTF.

The chain recombines TRBV5-6 with TRBJ2-7; D is possibly TRBD2 (5 bases). The CDR3 is 12 residues long. Looked up from germline, CDR1 is SGHDT and CDR2 is YYEEEE. Trimming took 0 bases from V and 4 from J, leaving 5 bases between them. CDR3 in amino acids: CASSLGGYEQYF. CDR3 DNA: TGTGCCAGCAGCTTGGGCGGGTACGAGCAGTACTTC. Full variable domain (remainder filled in from reference TRBV5-6 and TRBJ2-7): DAGVTQSPTHLIKTRGQQVTLRCSPKSGHDTVSWYQQALGQGPQFIFQYYEEEERQRGNFPDRFSGHQFPNYSSELNVNALLLGDSALYLCASSLGGYEQYFGPGTRLTVT.

This chain connects TRBV6-1 to TRBJ2-7; 8 bases align to TRBD1. The J segment lost 4 bases and the V segment lost 0 bases, leaving 8 bases of the junction unmatched. Germline loops: CDR1 MNHNS, CDR2 SASEGT. This CDR3 region has 16 residues. The CDR3 sequence is CASSEALGDRRYEQYF. The DNA of the CDR3 is TGTGCCAGCAGTGAAGCGCTAGGGGACAGGAGATACGAGCAGTACTTC.

V gene TRBV5-6 combines with J gene TRBJ2-5, with D possibly matching TRBD2 (5 bases). The CDR3 has 13 residues. The germline V gene encodes CDR1 SGHDT and CDR2 YYEEEE. V gave up 6 bases and J gave up 4 bases, with 13 bases separating them. CDR3 sequence reads: CASMVRGGETQYF. The CDR3, as DNA: TGTGCCAGCATGGTACGAGGAGGAGAGACCCAGTACTTC.